This is a list of T cell receptor beta chains from one sample in a study of lymphopenia after photon versus proton radiotherapy. Data came from immunoSEQ multiplex PCR; TCRdb stores just in-frame clones and leaves some out. The sample contains about 160,000 clones, 70% to 90% of which appear only once. Sequencing was performed on peripheral blood, taken from a patient treated with photon-based radiotherapy. These receptors were taken from a man over 45 with gastric cancer. Both conserved end residues are part of each CDR3. A D gene is named only where the DNA matches it firmly. Only part of the rows carry a size: once, few, many, or a class if the clone is expanded.

size | D | J | V | DNA | CDR3
. | TRBD1 | TRBJ2-3 | TRBV7-2 | TGTGCCAGCAGCCCTAGGGACAGGGCAAGAGATACGCAGTATTTT | CASSPRDRARDTQYF
once | . | TRBJ2-2 | TRBV11-3 | TGTGCCAGCAGCCTTAGCGGGAACACCGGGGAGCTGTTTTTT | CASSLSGNTGELFF
. | TRBD1 | TRBJ2-2 | TRBV5-1 | TGCGCCAGCAGCTTACGCGGGGACAGGGGCACCGGGGAGCTGTTTTTT | CASSLRGDRGTGELFF
. | TRBD2 | TRBJ2-5 | TRBV27 | TGTGCCAGCAGTGCTCCCGGGACTAGCGGGTATTTTGAGACCCAGTACTTC | CASSAPGTSGYFETQYF
. | TRBD1 | TRBJ1-1 | TRBV7-9 | TGTGCCAGCAGCTTGACAGGGGGGAACACTGAAGCTTTCTTT | CASSLTGGNTEAFF
. | TRBD2 | TRBJ2-3 | TRBV13 | TGTGCCAGCAGCGCACCCCAGCGGGAGGACACAGATACGCAGTATTTT | CASSAPQREDTDTQYF
. | TRBD2 | TRBJ2-7 | TRBV27 | TGTGCCAGCAGTTTAGGGGGGCGGGGGACTAGCGTCTACGAGCAGTACTTC | CASSLGGRGTSVYEQYF
once | TRBD2 | TRBJ2-2 | TRBV5-1 | TGCGCCAGCAGCCCATATAGCGGGACGAACACCGGGGAGCTGTTTTTT | CASSPYSGTNTGELFF
. | . | TRBJ1-1 | TRBV9 | TGTGCCAGCAGCGTAGCTTATGAGACAATCCCTGGCGGGGCTTTCTTT | CASSVAYETIPGGAFF
. | . | TRBJ2-1 | TRBV19 | TGTGCCAGTAGTATAGGTGGGGGGGCAGACGAGCAGTTCTTC | CASSIGGGADEQFF
. | . | TRBJ1-2 | TRBV7-2 | TGTGCCAGCAGCTTAGTGACCGGGGGGGCGCTTGGCTACACCTTC | CASSLVTGGALGYTF
. | TRBD1 | TRBJ1-1 | TRBV7-2 | TGTGCCAGCAGCCGAGACAGGGGGCGGACTGAAGCTTTCTTT | CASSRDRGRTEAFF
. | . | TRBJ2-3 | TRBV5-1 | TGCGCCAGCAGCTTTCGCGGAACTAGCACAGATACGCAGTATTTT | CASSFRGTSTDTQYF
. | . | TRBJ2-3 | TRBV6-5 | TGTGCCAGCAGTTATGGGAGGAGCACAGATACGCAGTATTTT | CASSYGRSTDTQYF
. | TRBD2 | TRBJ2-2 | TRBV6-5 | TGTGCCAGCAGTTACTACCGTAGCGGGAGCACCGGGGAGCTGTTTTTT | CASSYYRSGSTGELFF
. | . | TRBJ2-2 | TRBV5-1 | TGCGCCAGCAGCTTGCCTACCCAAGAGGACACCGGGGAGCTGTTTTTT | CASSLPTQEDTGELFF
. | TRBD2 | TRBJ2-3 | TRBV5-1 | TGCGCCAGCAGCTTTACTAGCGGGGAGGATACGCAGTATTTT | CASSFTSGEDTQYF
. | TRBD2 | TRBJ2-5 | TRBV5-4 | TGTGCCAGCAGCTCGGGGGGGGTAGCGGGACAAGAGACCCAGTACTTC | CASSSGGVAGQETQYF
. | . | TRBJ2-1 | TRBV5-5 | TGTGCCAGCAGCTTGGTGATCCGGGTGGGCAATGAGCAGTTCTTC | CASSLVIRVGNEQFF
. | TRBD1 | TRBJ2-7 | TRBV5-1 | TGCGCCAGCAGCCCGGGACAGACTCGCTCCTACGAGCAGTACTTC | CASSPGQTRSYEQYF
. | TRBD1 | TRBJ2-4 | TRBV5-6 | TGTGCCAGCAGCCCGAAAGGGGGACAGATTCAGTACTTC | CASSPKGGQIQYF
. | . | TRBJ2-3 | TRBV11-2 | TGTGCCAGCAACAGTCTGGCGAGCACAGATACGCAGTATTTT | CASNSLASTDTQYF
. | . | TRBJ2-3 | TRBV5-8 | TGTGCCAGCAGCTTGGCCCCCAGCACAGATACGCAGTATTTT | CASSLAPSTDTQYF
once | . | TRBJ1-5 | TRBV19 | TGTGCCAGTAGTATAGGGCCCGGAGGGGCTCAGCCCCAGCATTTT | CASSIGPGGAQPQHF
. | . | TRBJ2-1 | TRBV5-4 | TGTGCCAGCAGCCAAGGGAATGAGCAGTTCTTC | CASSQGNEQFF
. | TRBD2 | TRBJ2-1 | TRBV6-4 | TGTGCCAGCAGCGGTACTAGCGGGGGATACAATGAGCAGTTCTTC | CASSGTSGGYNEQFF
. | . | TRBJ1-2 | TRBV6-1 | TGTGCCAGCAGTGGGGGCAGCAACTATGGCTACACCTTC | CASSGGSNYGYTF
few | TRBD1 | TRBJ1-2 | TRBV4-2 | TGTGCCAGCAGCCAAAGTTTCGGTCCGGGACAGGGATGGGGCTACACCTTC | CASSQSFGPGQGWGYTF